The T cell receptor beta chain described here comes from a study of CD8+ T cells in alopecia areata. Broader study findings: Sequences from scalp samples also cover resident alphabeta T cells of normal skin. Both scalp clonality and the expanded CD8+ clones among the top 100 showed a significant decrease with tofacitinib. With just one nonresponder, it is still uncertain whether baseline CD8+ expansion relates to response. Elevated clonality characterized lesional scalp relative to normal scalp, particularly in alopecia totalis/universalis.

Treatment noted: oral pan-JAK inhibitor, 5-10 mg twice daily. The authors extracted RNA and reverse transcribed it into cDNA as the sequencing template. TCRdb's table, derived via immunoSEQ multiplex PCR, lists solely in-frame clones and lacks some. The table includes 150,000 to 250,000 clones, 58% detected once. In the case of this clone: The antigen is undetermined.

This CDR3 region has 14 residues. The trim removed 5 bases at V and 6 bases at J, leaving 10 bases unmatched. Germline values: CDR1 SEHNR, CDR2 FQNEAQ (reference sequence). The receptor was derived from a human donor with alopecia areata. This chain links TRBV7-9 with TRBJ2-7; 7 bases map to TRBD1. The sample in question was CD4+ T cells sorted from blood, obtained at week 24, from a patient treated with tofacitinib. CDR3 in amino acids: CASSPGRDSREQYF. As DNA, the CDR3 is TGTGCCAGCAGCCCTGGTCGGGACAGCCGCGAGCAGTACTTC.